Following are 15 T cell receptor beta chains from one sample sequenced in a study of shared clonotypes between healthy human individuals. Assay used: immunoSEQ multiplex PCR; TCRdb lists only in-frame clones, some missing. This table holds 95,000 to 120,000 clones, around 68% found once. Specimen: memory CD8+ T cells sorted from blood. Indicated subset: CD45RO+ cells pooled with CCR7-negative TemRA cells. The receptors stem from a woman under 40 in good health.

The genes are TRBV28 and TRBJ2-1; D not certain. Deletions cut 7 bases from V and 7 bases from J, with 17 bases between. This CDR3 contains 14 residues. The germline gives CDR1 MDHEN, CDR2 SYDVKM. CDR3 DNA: TGTGCCAGCAATATGGTGGGCTTAAGAAATGAGCAGTTCTTC. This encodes CASNMVGLRNEQFF.

CDR3 sequence (DNA): TGTGCCAGCAGTGACTCAGGGGGGTCTGGGGCCAACGTCCTGACTTTC. Its protein product is CASSDSGGSGANVLTF. The chain employs TRBV6-4 and TRBJ2-6, with D perhaps matching TRBD1 or TRBD2 (6 bases each). From germline, CDR1 is MRHNA and CDR2 SNTAGT. The CDR3 covers 16 residues. V was pared by 0 bases and J by 1 base, with 7 bases between.

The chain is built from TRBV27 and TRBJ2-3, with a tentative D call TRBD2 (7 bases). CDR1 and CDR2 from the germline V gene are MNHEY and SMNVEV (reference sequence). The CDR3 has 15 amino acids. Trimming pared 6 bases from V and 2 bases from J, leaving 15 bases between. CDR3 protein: CASSQGTIHTDTQYF. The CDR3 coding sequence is TGTGCCAGCAGCCAGGGGACTATACACACAGATACGCAGTATTTT.

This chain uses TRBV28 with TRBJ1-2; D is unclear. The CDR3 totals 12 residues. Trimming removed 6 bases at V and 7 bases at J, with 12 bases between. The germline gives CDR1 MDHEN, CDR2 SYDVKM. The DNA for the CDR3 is TGTGCCAGCAGCCCTCCGGGCGCTGGCTACACCTTC. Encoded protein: CASSPPGAGYTF.

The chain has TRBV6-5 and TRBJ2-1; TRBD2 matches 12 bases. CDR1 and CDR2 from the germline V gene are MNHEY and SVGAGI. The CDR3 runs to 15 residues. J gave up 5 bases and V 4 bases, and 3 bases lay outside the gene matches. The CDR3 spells CASSSRTSGNNEQFF. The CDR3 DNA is TGTGCCAGCAGTTCGCGGACTAGCGGGAACAATGAGCAGTTCTTC.

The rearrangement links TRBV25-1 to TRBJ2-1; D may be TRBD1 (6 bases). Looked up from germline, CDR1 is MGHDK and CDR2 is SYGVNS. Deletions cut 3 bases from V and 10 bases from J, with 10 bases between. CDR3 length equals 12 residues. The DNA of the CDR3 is TGTGCCAGCAGTGATCCTGACAGGGAGCAGTTCTTC. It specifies CASSDPDREQFF.

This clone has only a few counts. CDR3 amino acids: CSVTLITGELFF. The CDR3 bases are TGCAGCGTCACCCTAATCACCGGGGAGCTGTTTTTT. The chain combines TRBV29-1 with TRBJ2-2; unclear D gene. Germline CDR1 and CDR2: SQVTM and ANQGSEA. Trimming left V 6 bases short and J 4 bases short, with 9 bases between. There are 12 residues in the CDR3.

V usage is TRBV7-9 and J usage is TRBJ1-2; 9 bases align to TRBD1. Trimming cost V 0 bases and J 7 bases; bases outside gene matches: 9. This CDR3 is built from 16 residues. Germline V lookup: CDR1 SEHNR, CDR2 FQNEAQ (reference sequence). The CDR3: CASSLATRDRVGGYTF. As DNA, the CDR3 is TGTGCCAGCAGCTTAGCGACCCGGGACAGGGTCGGTGGCTACACCTTC.

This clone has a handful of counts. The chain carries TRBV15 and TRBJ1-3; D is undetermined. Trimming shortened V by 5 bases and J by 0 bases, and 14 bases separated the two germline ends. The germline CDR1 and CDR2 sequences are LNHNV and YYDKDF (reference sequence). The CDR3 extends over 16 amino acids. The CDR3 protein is CATSRSAETSGNTIYF. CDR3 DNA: TGTGCCACCAGCCGGAGCGCGGAAACCTCTGGAAACACCATATATTTT.

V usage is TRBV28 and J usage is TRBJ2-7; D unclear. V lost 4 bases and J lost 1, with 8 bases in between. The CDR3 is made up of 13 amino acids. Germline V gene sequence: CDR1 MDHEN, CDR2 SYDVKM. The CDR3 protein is CASSYSASYEQYF. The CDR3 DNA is TGTGCCAGCAGTTACTCTGCTTCCTACGAGCAGTACTTC.

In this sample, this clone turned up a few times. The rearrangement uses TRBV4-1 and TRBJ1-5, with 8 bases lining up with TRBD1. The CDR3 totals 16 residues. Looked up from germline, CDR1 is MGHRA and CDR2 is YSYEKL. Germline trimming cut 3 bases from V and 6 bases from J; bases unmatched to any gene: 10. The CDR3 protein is CASSQDPGGWRQPQHF. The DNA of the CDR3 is TGCGCCAGCAGCCAGGACCCAGGGGGCTGGCGTCAGCCCCAGCATTTT.

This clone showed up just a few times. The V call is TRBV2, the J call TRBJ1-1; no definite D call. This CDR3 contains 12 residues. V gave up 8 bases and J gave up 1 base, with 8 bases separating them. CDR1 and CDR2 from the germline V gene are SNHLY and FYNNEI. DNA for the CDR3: TGTGCCAGCGGGAGGACGAACACTGAAGCTTTCTTT. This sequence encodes CASGRTNTEAFF.

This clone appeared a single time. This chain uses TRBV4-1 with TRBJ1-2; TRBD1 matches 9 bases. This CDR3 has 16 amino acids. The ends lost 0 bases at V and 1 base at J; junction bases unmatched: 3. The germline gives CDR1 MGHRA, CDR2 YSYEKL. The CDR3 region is CASSQEPTGGNYGYTF. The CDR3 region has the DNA TGCGCCAGCAGCCAAGAGCCGACAGGGGGTAACTATGGCTACACCTTC.

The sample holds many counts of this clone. CDR3 nucleotides: TGTGCCAGCAGCGTCAGCTGGGGGGAGGTCAATGAGCAGTTCTTC. This translates into CASSVSWGEVNEQFF. The chain carries TRBV9 and TRBJ2-1; the D gene is possibly TRBD2 (6 bases). The CDR3 spans 15 residues. CDR1 is SGDLS, CDR2 YYNGEE, per germline. The V gene lost 2 bases and the J gene lost 6 bases, with 15 bases spanning the gap.

CDR3 amino acids: CAIRAPRGTEAFF. CDR3 in DNA: TGTGCCATCAGGGCCCCGCGTGGCACTGAAGCTTTCTTT. The chain links TRBV10-3 to TRBJ1-1, with unresolved D. This CDR3 has 13 residues. Trimming cost V 6 bases and J 4 bases, with 12 bases left between them. In germline, CDR1 is ENHRY, CDR2 SYGVKD.